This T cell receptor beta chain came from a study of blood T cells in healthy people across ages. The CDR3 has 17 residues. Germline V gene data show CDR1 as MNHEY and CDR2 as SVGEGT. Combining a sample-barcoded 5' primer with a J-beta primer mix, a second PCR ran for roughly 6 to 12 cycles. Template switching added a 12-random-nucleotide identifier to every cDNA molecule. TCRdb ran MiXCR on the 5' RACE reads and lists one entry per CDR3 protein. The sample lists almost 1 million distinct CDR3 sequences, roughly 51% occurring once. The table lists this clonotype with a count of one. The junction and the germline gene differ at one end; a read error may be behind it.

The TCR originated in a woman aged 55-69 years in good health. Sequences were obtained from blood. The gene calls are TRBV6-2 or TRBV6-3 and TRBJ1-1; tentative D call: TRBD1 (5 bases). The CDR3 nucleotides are TGTGCCAGCTTATCCCCACGGGACTTCCCCATGAACACCGAAGCTTTCTTT. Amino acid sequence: CASLSPRDFPMNTEAFF.